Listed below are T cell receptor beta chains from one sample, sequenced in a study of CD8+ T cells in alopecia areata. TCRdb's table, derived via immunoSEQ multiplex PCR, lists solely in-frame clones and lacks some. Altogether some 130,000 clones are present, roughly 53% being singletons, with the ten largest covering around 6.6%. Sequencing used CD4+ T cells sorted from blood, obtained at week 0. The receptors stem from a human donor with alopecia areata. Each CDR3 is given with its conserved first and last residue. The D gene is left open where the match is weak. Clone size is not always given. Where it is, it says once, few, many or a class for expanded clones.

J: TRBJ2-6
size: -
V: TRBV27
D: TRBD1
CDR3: CASSRDRGYSGANVLTF
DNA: TGTGCCAGCTCTCGGGACAGGGGTTACTCTGGGGCCAACGTCCTGACTTTC

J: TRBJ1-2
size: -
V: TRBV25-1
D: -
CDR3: CASSEGLGGYGYTF
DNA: TGTGCCAGCAGTGAAGGGTTAGGGGGCTATGGCTACACCTTC

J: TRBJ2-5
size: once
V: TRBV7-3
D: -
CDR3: CASSSGGETQYF
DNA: TGTGCCAGCAGCTCGGGCGGGGAGACCCAGTACTTC

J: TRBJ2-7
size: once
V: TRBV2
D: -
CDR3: CATEPGHFPYEQYF
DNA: TGTGCCACAGAACCGGGACACTTTCCCTACGAGCAGTACTTC

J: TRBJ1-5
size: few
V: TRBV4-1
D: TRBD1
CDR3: CASSQDHGTGVQPQHF
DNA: TGCGCCAGCAGCCAAGATCACGGGACAGGGGTTCAGCCCCAGCATTTT

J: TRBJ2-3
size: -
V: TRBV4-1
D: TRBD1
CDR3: CASSQTGGGDTQYF
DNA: TGCGCCAGCAGCCAGACAGGGGGCGGAGATACGCAGTATTTT

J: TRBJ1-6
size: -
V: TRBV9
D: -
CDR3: CASSGQVGNSPLHF
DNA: TGTGCCAGCAGCGGCCAAGTCGGGAATTCACCCCTCCACTTT

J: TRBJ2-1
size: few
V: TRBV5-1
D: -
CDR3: CASSRDEGYNEQFF
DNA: TGCGCCAGCAGCAGGGATGAAGGGTACAATGAGCAGTTCTTC

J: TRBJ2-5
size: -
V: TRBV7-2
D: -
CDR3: CASSLGRETQYF
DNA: TGTGCCAGCAGCTTAGGACGAGAGACCCAGTACTTC

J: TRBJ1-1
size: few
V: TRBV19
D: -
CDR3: CASKKGLGNTEAFF
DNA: TGTGCCAGTAAGAAGGGTCTAGGGAACACTGAAGCTTTCTTT

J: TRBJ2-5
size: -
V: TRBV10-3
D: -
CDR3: CAISERQKETQYF
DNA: TGTGCCATCAGTGAGAGGCAGAAAGAGACCCAGTACTTC

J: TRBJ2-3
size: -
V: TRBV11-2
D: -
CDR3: CASSLGSWGTDTQYF
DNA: TGTGCCAGCAGCTTAGGTTCCTGGGGCACAGATACGCAGTATTTT

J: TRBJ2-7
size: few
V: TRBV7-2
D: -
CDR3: CASSSYRGYEQYF
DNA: TGTGCCAGCAGCTCTTACCGCGGGTACGAGCAGTACTTC

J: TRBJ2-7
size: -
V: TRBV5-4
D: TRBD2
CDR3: CAYDIAGDLYEQYF
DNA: TGTGCCTACGACATTGCGGGGGACCTATACGAGCAGTACTTC

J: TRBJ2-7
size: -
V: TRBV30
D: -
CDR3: CAWSSRVVYEQYF
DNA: TGTGCCTGGAGTAGCAGGGTGGTCTACGAGCAGTACTTC

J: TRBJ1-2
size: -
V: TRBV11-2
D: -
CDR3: CASSSRTQNGYTF
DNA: TGTGCCAGCAGCTCCCGGACTCAGAATGGCTACACCTTC

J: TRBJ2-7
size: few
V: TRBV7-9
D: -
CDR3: CASSPVGGAEQYF
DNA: TGTGCCAGCAGCCCGGTCGGGGGTGCAGAGCAGTACTTC

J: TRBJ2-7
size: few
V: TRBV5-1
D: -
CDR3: CASSGASAYEQYF
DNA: TGCGCCAGCAGCGGGGCATCCGCCTACGAGCAGTACTTC

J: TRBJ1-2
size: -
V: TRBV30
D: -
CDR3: CAWTSPYGYTF
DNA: TGTGCCTGGACTAGCCCCTATGGCTACACCTTC

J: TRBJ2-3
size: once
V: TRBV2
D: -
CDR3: CASSRNQGTDTQYF
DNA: TGTGCCAGCAGTAGGAACCAGGGCACAGATACGCAGTATTTT

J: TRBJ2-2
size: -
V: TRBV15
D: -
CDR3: CATSRDRGGTGELFF
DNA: TGTGCCACCAGCAGAGACAGGGGTGGTACCGGGGAGCTGTTTTTT

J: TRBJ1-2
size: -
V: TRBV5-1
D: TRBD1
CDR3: CASSFGSSGTVNLLYGYTF
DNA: TGCGCCAGCAGCTTCGGGTCTTCGGGGACAGTAAATTTACTCTATGGCTACACCTTC

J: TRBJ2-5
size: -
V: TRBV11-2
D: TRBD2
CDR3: CASSPAAGTSRETQYF
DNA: TGTGCCAGCAGCCCAGCGGCCGGGACTAGTAGAGAGACCCAGTACTTC

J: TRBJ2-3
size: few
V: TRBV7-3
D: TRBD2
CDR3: CASSSGGTPSDTQYF
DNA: TGTGCCAGCAGCTCCGGGGGGACCCCCTCAGATACGCAGTATTTT

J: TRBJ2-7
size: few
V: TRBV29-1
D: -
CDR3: CSVEEISQRQYF
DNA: TGCAGCGTTGAAGAGATATCTCAGAGGCAGTACTTC

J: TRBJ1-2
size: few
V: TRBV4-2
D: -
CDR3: CASSQAAAVHGGGYTF
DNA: TGTGCCAGCAGCCAAGCAGCGGCAGTCCATGGGGGTGGCTACACCTTC

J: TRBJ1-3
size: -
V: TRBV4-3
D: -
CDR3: CASSQDSGNTIYF
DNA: TGCGCCAGCAGCCAAGACTCTGGAAACACCATATATTTT

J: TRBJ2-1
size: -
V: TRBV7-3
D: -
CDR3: CASSYGGNNEQFF
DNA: TGTGCCAGCAGCTACGGGGGAAACAATGAGCAGTTCTTC

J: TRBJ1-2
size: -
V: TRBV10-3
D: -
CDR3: CATMTVGGYGYTF
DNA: TGTGCCACCATGACAGTGGGGGGTTATGGCTACACCTTC

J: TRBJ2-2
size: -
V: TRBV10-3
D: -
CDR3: CAISGSSYTGELFF
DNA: TGTGCCATCAGTGGGTCATCCTACACCGGGGAGCTGTTTTTT

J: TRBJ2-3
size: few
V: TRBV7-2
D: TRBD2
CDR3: CASSFNWGLVTDTQYF
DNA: TGTGCCAGCAGCTTCAACTGGGGACTAGTGACAGATACGCAGTATTTT

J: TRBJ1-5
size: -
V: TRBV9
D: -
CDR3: CASSVAGNSNQPQHF
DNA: TGTGCCAGCAGCGTTGCAGGGAATAGCAATCAGCCCCAGCATTTT

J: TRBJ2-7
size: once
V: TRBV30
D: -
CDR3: CAWSRTGVPPRWTYF
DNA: TGTGCCTGGAGTAGGACCGGAGTACCTCCTCGCTGGACGTACTTC

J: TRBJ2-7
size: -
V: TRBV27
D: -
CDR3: CASRAAAGKQYF
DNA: TGTGCCAGCAGAGCAGCGGCGGGTAAGCAGTACTTC

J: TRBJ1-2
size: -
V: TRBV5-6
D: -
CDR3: CASSLEGISNYGYTF
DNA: TGTGCCAGCAGCTTGGAGGGGATCTCTAACTATGGCTACACCTTC

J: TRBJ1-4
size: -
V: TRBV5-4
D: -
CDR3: CASSAAPGRGANEKLFF
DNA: TGTGCCAGCAGCGCGGCGCCGGGCCGAGGGGCTAATGAAAAACTGTTTTTT

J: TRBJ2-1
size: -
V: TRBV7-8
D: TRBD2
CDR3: CASSSTLAGQVNEQFF
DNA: TGTGCCAGCAGCTCGACACTAGCGGGGCAGGTAAATGAGCAGTTCTTC

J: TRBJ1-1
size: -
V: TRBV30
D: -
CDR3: CATGQGNTEAFF
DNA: TGTGCCACTGGGCAGGGGAACACTGAAGCTTTCTTT

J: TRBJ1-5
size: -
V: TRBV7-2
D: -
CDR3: CASSSYRAGQPQHF
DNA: TGTGCCAGCAGCTCCTACAGGGCTGGGCAGCCCCAGCATTTT

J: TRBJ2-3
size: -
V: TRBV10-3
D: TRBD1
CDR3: CAVRDREGDTQYF
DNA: TGTGCCGTCCGGGACAGGGAAGGGGATACGCAGTATTTT

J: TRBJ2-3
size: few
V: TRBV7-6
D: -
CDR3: CASSHEGWRGRVNTQYF
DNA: TGTGCCAGCAGCCACGAAGGCTGGCGGGGGCGTGTAAATACGCAGTATTTT